These T cell receptor beta chains were read from a single sample in a study of HIV-infected patients and healthy controls. TCRdb analysed the 5' RACE reads with MiXCR anew, one entry per CDR3 protein. The table records about 24,000 distinct CDR3 sequences, approximately 9% of them present only once. Sequenced input: blood. These TCRs come from an adult in good health. CDR3s include the opening cysteine and the closing phenylalanine or tryptophan. A D gene is named only where the DNA matches it firmly. Rows may omit the clone size; those that give it use once, few, many or a size class.

V,size,J,D,DNA,CDR3
TRBV20-1,medium-sized,TRBJ2-5,TRBD2,TGCAGTGCTAGAAATAACGGACTAGGGCCACAAGAGACCCAGTACTTC,CSARNNGLGPQETQYF
TRBV29-1,NA,TRBJ2-5,NA,TGCAGCGTTGAAGATTCCAAAAGCAGAGAGACCCAGTACTTC,CSVEDSKSRETQYF
TRBV10-2,many,TRBJ1-6,NA,TGCGCCAGCAGTGGATCCGGGACATTATCACCCCTCCACTTT,CASSGSGTLSPLHF
TRBV24-1,many,TRBJ1-5,TRBD1,TGTGCCACCAGTGATCCAGGGACAGGGGGGGACAATCAGCCCCAGCATTTT,CATSDPGTGGDNQPQHF
TRBV28,NA,TRBJ2-7,NA,TGTGCCAGCAGTTTACCCGTCAGGTACGAGCAGTACTTC,CASSLPVRYEQYF
TRBV19,few,TRBJ2-1,TRBD1,TGTGCCAGTTTTTACAGGGGAAGCTCCTACAATGAGCAGTTCTTC,CASFYRGSSYNEQFF
TRBV6-6,NA,TRBJ1-1,NA,TGTGCCAGCAGTTACGACTTAGGGGGCACTGAAGCTTTCTTT,CASSYDLGGTEAFF
TRBV6-2/TRBV6-3,many,TRBJ1-5,TRBD1,TGTGCCAGCGAAACCCCCAGACAGGGTTGGCAGCCCCAGCATTTT,CASETPRQGWQPQHF
TRBV27,many,TRBJ2-2,NA,TGTGCCAGCAGTCCACCGAAAGGGACCCCAAGGCACGGGGAGCTGTTTTTT,CASSPPKGTPRHGELFF
TRBV6-6,many,TRBJ1-5,NA,TGTGCCAGCAGTTACTCGATTCCCAACAGGGCGGGGGTGGGTGGCAATCAGCCCCAGCATTTT,CASSYSIPNRAGVGGNQPQHF
TRBV5-1,many,TRBJ1-1,TRBD1,TGCGCCAGCAGCGGGTCGACAGGGGCGAACACTGAAGCTTTCTTT,CASSGSTGANTEAFF
TRBV7-3,many,TRBJ2-1,TRBD2,TGTGCCAGCAGCCCAACTAGCGGGGGGGCCGGCCACAATGAGCAGTTCTTC,CASSPTSGGAGHNEQFF
TRBV27,many,TRBJ2-1,NA,TGTGCCAGCAGTTTTCAGGGGAACAATGAGCAGTTCTTC,CASSFQGNNEQFF
TRBV7-8,NA,TRBJ2-1,TRBD2,TGTGCCAGCAGTCCCCCGGGACTAGCGTTCGACAATGAGCAGTTCTTC,CASSPPGLAFDNEQFF
TRBV29-1,many,TRBJ2-7,TRBD1,TGCAGCGTTGAAGATTCAGGGGGCAACGAGCAGTACTTC,CSVEDSGGNEQYF
TRBV6-5,many,TRBJ1-5,NA,TGTGCCAGCAGCGGCGGCTCGACGCGCAGCAATCAGCCCCAGCATTTT,CASSGGSTRSNQPQHF
TRBV25-1,many,TRBJ2-5,NA,TGTGCCAGCAGCCCCAGGGCCTATCAAGAGACCCAGTACTTC,CASSPRAYQETQYF
TRBV12-3/TRBV12-4,many,TRBJ1-1,TRBD1,TGTGCCAGCAGTTCCCCGACCCAGGGGGGAATCGGAGCTTTCTTT,CASSSPTQGGIGAFF
TRBV6-5,NA,TRBJ2-5,TRBD2,TGTGCCAGCAGCCGACTAGCGGGGGGTAAGGGAGAGACCCAGTACTTC,CASSRLAGGKGETQYF
TRBV12-3/TRBV12-4,medium-sized,TRBJ2-3,TRBD2,TGTGCCAGCAGTTTGGTAGCGGGGGGCGCCGATACGCAGTATTTT,CASSLVAGGADTQYF
TRBV4-3,many,TRBJ1-2,NA,TGCGCCAGCAGCCAAGAAGTGGGGGGCAGGTATGGCTACACCTTC,CASSQEVGGRYGYTF
TRBV20-1,many,TRBJ1-1,NA,TGCAGTGCTAGAGTCCCAGGGAGAGGCACTGAAGCTTTCTTT,CSARVPGRGTEAFF
TRBV11-2,NA,TRBJ2-3,NA,TGTGCCAGCAGCTTTGTTCTCGGGCAGGGCACAGATACGCAGTATTTT,CASSFVLGQGTDTQYF
TRBV5-5,many,TRBJ1-1,TRBD1,TGTGCCAGCAGCTGGACAGGGTACACTGAAGCTTTCTTT,CASSWTGYTEAFF
TRBV7-6,many,TRBJ2-5,TRBD1,TGTGCCAGCACCCTGGGACAGGAAGAGACCCAGTACTTC,CASTLGQEETQYF
TRBV6-1,few,TRBJ1-6,NA,TGTGCCAGCAGTGAAGCCCAGGGAACGGATTCACCCCTCCACTTT,CASSEAQGTDSPLHF
TRBV7-8,many,TRBJ1-5,NA,TGTGCCAGCAGCTTTTCAGGGGTCCATCAGCCCCAGCATTTT,CASSFSGVHQPQHF
TRBV29-1,NA,TRBJ1-2,TRBD1,TGCAGCGTTGAAGATCGACAGGGCCTCAATGGCTACACCTTC,CSVEDRQGLNGYTF
TRBV5-1,few,TRBJ2-7,NA,TGCGCCAGCAGCTTGGATAGGGCGCAGTACTTC,CASSLDRAQYF
TRBV3-1,many,TRBJ1-4,NA,TGTGCCAGCAGCCATTCTGGTGAAAAACTGTTTTTT,CASSHSGEKLFF
TRBV7-9,medium-sized,TRBJ2-3,TRBD2,TGTGCCAGCAGCGAGGGACTAGCGGGGGGCCGCACAGATACGCAGTATTTT,CASSEGLAGGRTDTQYF
TRBV12-5,many,TRBJ1-2,TRBD1,TGTGCTAGTGGTTTGGGGGGACAGGGGAGTAACACCTTC,CASGLGGQGSNTF
TRBV5-4,many,TRBJ2-7,TRBD2,TGTGCCAGCAGACTCAACTGGGGGGGGGACGAGCAGTACTTC,CASRLNWGGDEQYF
TRBV11-2,few,TRBJ1-2,NA,TGTGCCAGCAGCTTAGAAGGTAGTGGGCAATACTACTATGGCTACACCTTC,CASSLEGSGQYYYGYTF
TRBV6-6,many,TRBJ2-7,TRBD2,TGTGCCAGCAGCTCACTAGCGGGGGGGCCGTACGAGCAGTACTTC,CASSSLAGGPYEQYF
TRBV5-1,many,TRBJ2-3,NA,TGCGCCAGCAGCTTGGGGACTGGAGATACGCAGTATTTT,CASSLGTGDTQYF
TRBV10-3,few,TRBJ2-5,NA,TGTGCCTTCTCAAACAACGGGGAGACCCAGTACTTC,CAFSNNGETQYF
TRBV7-9,NA,TRBJ1-2,NA,TGTGCCAGCACCACCAGGGGCTACGGCTACACCTTC,CASTTRGYGYTF
TRBV6-1,few,TRBJ1-2,TRBD1,TGTGCCACCATCCCCGACAGGGGAACCTATGGCTACACCTTC,CATIPDRGTYGYTF
TRBV14,many,TRBJ1-2,NA,TGTGCCAGCAGCCAAGATGTGGGGGGGCGCAGCTATGGCTACACCTTC,CASSQDVGGRSYGYTF
TRBV7-9,many,TRBJ1-1,NA,TGTGCCAGCAGCTGGGAAGGATTGAACACTGAAGCTTTCTTT,CASSWEGLNTEAFF
TRBV29-1,NA,TRBJ1-1,NA,TGCAGCGTTGAAATGAGGGCATCGAACACTGAAGCTTTCTTT,CSVEMRASNTEAFF
TRBV5-4,NA,TRBJ2-1,TRBD1,TGTGCCAGCAGCCGGGACAGGGGGGATAATGAGCAGTTCTTC,CASSRDRGDNEQFF
TRBV7-9,many,TRBJ1-3,NA,TGTGCCAGCAGCTCCCCAGGGGAGTTGGGAAACACCATATATTTT,CASSSPGELGNTIYF
TRBV7-7,NA,TRBJ2-1,TRBD1,TGTGCTAGCAGCTTAGGGGGACAGGGATCAGCTGTGTTC,CASSLGGQGSAVF